The 11 T cell receptor beta chains given below trace back to one sample, sequenced in a study of control samples from healthy donors and cancer patients. TCRdb's copy holds only in-frame clones and misses some; the assay was immunoSEQ multiplex PCR. The sample consists of 150,000 to 200,000 clones, around 88% of them appearing once. The sample comprised blood. These receptors were taken from a woman aged 25 to 39 in good health.

The rearrangement uses TRBV29-1 and TRBJ2-5; 8 bases are a match to TRBD1. Trimming cost V 4 bases and J 4 bases; bases outside gene matches: 8. Germline CDR1 is SQVTM and CDR2 is ANQGSEA. The CDR3 is 14 residues long. The CDR3 bases are TGCAGCGTTGTAGTGGACAGGGCCTCAGAGACCCAGTACTTC. Its translation: CSVVVDRASETQYF.

This clone appeared once. The V gene is TRBV3-1 (or the pseudogene TRBV3-2), the J gene TRBJ1-6, with 9 nucleotides matching TRBD1. CDR1 and CDR2 (germline): LGHDT, YNNKEL (reference sequence). CDR3 size: 16 residues. V lost 3 bases and J lost 4; bases outside the gene matches: 4. Here the CDR3 DNA reads TGTGCCAGCAGCCAGGGACAGGGACCATATAATTCACCCCTCCACTTT. This sequence encodes CASSQGQGPYNSPLHF.

The rearrangement links TRBV28 to TRBJ2-3, with 12 positions matching TRBD2. V was pared by 8 bases and J by 3 bases, with 0 bases of the junction left unmatched. The germline CDR1 and CDR2 sequences are MDHEN and SYDVKM. The CDR3 is 13 residues long. CDR3 in amino acids: CASGLAGTDTQYF. As DNA, the CDR3 is TGTGCCAGCGGACTAGCGGGAACAGATACGCAGTATTTT.

The chain is built from TRBV2 and TRBJ1-5; 12 nucleotides align to TRBD1. The CDR3 sequence is 15 residues long. The germline CDR1 and CDR2 sequences are SNHLY and FYNNEI. Trimming removed 6 bases from V and 5 bases from J; junction bases left unmatched: 5. The CDR3, as DNA: TGTGCCAGCAGCCCGGGACAGGGGGCCCATCAGCCCCAGCATTTT. It yields the protein CASSPGQGAHQPQHF.

V and J are TRBV2 and TRBJ1-2; possibly TRBD1 for D (5 bases). V lost 4 bases, J lost 4 bases, and 13 bases lay in between. The V gene's germline CDR1 is SNHLY and CDR2 FYNNEI. This CDR3 spans 14 amino acids. CDR3 in amino acids: CASSVFRDGYGYTF. In DNA form, the CDR3 reads TGTGCCAGCAGTGTTTTCAGGGACGGCTATGGCTACACCTTC.

CDR3 bases: TGCGCCAGCAGTCAATCAGGTCGGGGGGACGATACAGCGATTATAGAAGGTTACGAGCAGTACGTC. It is translated as CASSQSGRGDDTAIIEGYEQYV. The chain links TRBV23-1 to TRBJ2-7; 7 bases match TRBD2. TRBV23-1 is an ORF for which the function is uncertain. After removal of 0 bases from V and 4 bases from J, the junction contained 27 bases not matched to a gene. The CDR3 totals 22 residues.

This chain links TRBV3-1 (or the pseudogene TRBV3-2) with TRBJ1-4; tentatively, D is TRBD1 (5 bases). Per germline, CDR1 LGHDT and CDR2 YNNKEL (reference sequence). This CDR3 spans 14 amino acids. Trimming removed 4 bases at V and 7 bases at J, with 13 bases between. CDR3 sequence reads: CASSPSGGFEKLFF. The DNA of the CDR3 is TGTGCCAGCAGCCCCTCGGGGGGGTTTGAAAAACTGTTTTTT.

The chain joins TRBV19 to TRBJ1-5; D is uncertain. Germline lookup yields CDR1 LNHDA and CDR2 SQIVND (reference sequence). The CDR3 covers 14 residues. Trimming took 0 bases from V and 7 from J, leaving 10 bases between them. CDR3 DNA sequence: TGTGCCAGTAGTATAGAAGGGTTTGGGCAGCCCCAGCATTTT. This sequence encodes CASSIEGFGQPQHF.

The J gene is TRBJ2-7, the V gene TRBV28; 8 nucleotides line up with TRBD1. The CDR3 has 13 residues. The V segment lost 6 bases and the J segment 9 bases; nucleotides outside the gene matches: 10. Germline CDR1 MDHEN, CDR2 SYDVKM. The CDR3 spells CASRRQGIRMQYF. The CDR3 DNA sequence: TGTGCCAGCAGAAGACAGGGGATAAGGATGCAGTACTTC.

The J gene is TRBJ2-2, the V gene TRBV3-1 (or the pseudogene TRBV3-2); D is perhaps TRBD2 (5 bases). Trimming took 8 bases from V and 5 from J, leaving 15 bases between them. CDR1 is LGHDT and CDR2 is YNNKEL in the germline V gene (reference sequence). The CDR3 sequence is 14 residues long. The chain's CDR3 is CASLRTPGTGELFF. The CDR3 nucleotides are TGTGCCAGCCTTCGGACTCCCGGGACCGGGGAGCTGTTTTTT.

This chain joins TRBV5-4 and TRBJ1-2; no firm D call. The CDR3 runs 15 residues. V lost 0 bases and J lost 2, with 11 bases in between. Germline CDR1 and CDR2: SGHNT and YYREEE (reference sequence). In DNA, the CDR3 is TGTGCCAGCAGCTTGGAGGTCGGGAGAAACTATGGCTACACCTTC. Encoded protein: CASSLEVGRNYGYTF.